Reported below is one TCR beta chain. Its antigen remains undetermined. Per-base qualities were not stored, and no clone one base away is much larger. This entry is derived from a study of cytomegalovirus exposure and HLA in healthy donors (dated by TCRdb to the late 2010s). The study in broad terms: According to a later analysis, the 120 or so validation repertoires were produced on the same platform as the 666 repertoires of the first cohort. The study aimed to test whether cataloging public T cell receptors could reveal signatures of past pathogen exposure. A separate validation cohort of over 95 different subjects was used in addition to the roughly 670-subject first cohort. The study combined high-throughput TCR immunosequencing, statistical association of individual TCRs with disease status, and machine learning to predict cytomegalovirus infection status.

Donors formed part of the validation cohort, which comprised 120 subjects and was distinct from the first cohort of under 800 subjects. Spanning cysteine to phenylalanine, the CDR3 consists of 15 amino acids. The retained sequence is limited to the CDR3, 45 bases, with the frame set at the first base. Reading the germline V gene gives CDR1 LGHNA and CDR2 YNFKEQ. V and J are trimmed by 0 bases and 7 bases, and the gene matches miss 5 bases of the junction. Broad study findings and their caveats: Across donors, most TCR sequences were observed very rarely, whereas some public TCRs were present in many individuals. In a later analysis, TCRs clustered in the first cohort were found to also tend to co-occur in the 120 or so validation repertoires, with approximately 95% of cluster scores above 0. In vitro tests confirmed that a few of the cytomegalovirus-associated TCR beta chains recognize cytomegalovirus antigens. Cytomegalovirus status was reported to be diagnosed by the classifier with high specificity and sensitivity in both the original and validation cohorts. According to the authors, the approach could potentially be generalized to other disease states and immunological phenotypes. In the study, around 160 TCR beta chains were listed as associated with cytomegalovirus. All 130 or so repertoires were used to score co-occurrence in the validation cohort in a later analysis, because that analysis had no HLA typing for the cohort.

The library was produced with the immunoSEQ multiplex PCR assay. In the paper's pipeline: A statistical classification framework was developed to diagnose cytomegalovirus status using the catalog of TCR beta chain sequences. Here the immuneACCESS table is served through TCRdb, limited to in-frame sequences with V and J called. Missing clones are a known gap in these copies; in checked studies unresolved V genes cover under half, and the rest lacks a known reason. D and trimming come from the DNA, and the V and J calls and clone size come from that table. The sample includes 180,000 or so clones, with 65% to 90% observed a single time. Over 10% of the sample rests with the top ten.

The V and J segments used are TRBV4-2 and TRBJ2-7, with 11 central nucleotides matching TRBD2. This sequence originates from a woman aged 25 to 39 in good health and CMV-seropositive. The sequencing sample was made of PBMCs. CDR3 region: CASSQELAGVGEQYF. The bases are TGTGCCAGCAGCCAAGAACTAGCGGGAGTGGGGGAGCAGTACTTC.